Below, 31 T cell receptor beta chains from the same sample are listed, as sequenced in a study of blood T cell repertoires in COVID-19. Sequencing used immunoSEQ multiplex PCR; TCRdb keeps in-frame clones, though not all of them. The sample yields roughly 190,000 clones, 75% to 90% seen once. The sequencing input was peripheral blood. Source of these receptors: a man aged 25-45 years with acute or convalescent COVID-19.

This clone was counted only a few times. CDR3 sequence (DNA): TGCGCCAGCAGCCAAGATCTTGCACTAGCGGGAGCTAATGAGCAGTTCTTC. Translating gives CASSQDLALAGANEQFF. The chain links TRBV4-1 to TRBJ2-1, with 11 bases lining up with TRBD2. Germline V gene data show CDR1 as MGHRA and CDR2 as YSYEKL. The ends lost 0 bases at V and 7 bases at J; junction bases unmatched: 8. CDR3 length: 17 amino acids.

This clone was recorded once. The genes are TRBV28 and TRBJ2-7; possible D gene TRBD1, 7 bases. Germline assignment: CDR1 MDHEN and CDR2 SYDVKM. V lost 8 bases, J lost 0 bases, and 23 bases lay in between. The CDR3 loop spans 17 amino acids. The CDR3 spells CASSLRGQTLSSYEQYF. CDR3 DNA sequence: TGTGCCAGCTCACTGCGGGGACAGACTCTGAGCTCCTACGAGCAGTACTTC.

This chain uses TRBV28 with TRBJ1-1; D perhaps matches TRBD1 (5 bases). V lost 4 bases, J lost 5 bases, and 14 bases lay in between. The V gene's germline CDR1 is MDHEN and CDR2 SYDVKM. CDR3 length: 14 amino acids. The CDR3 DNA sequence: TGTGCCAGCAGTTCCTGGGGGAGGAGGACTGAAGCTTTCTTT. Translation: CASSSWGRRTEAFF.

On this clone: The same CDR3 can be traced to other DNA sequences in this sample. The CDR3 sequence is CASSVGLARRYNEQFF. As DNA, the CDR3 is TGTGCCAGCAGCGTAGGACTAGCGAGACGCTACAATGAGCAGTTCTTC. The chain recombines TRBV9 with TRBJ2-1, with 8 bases matching TRBD2. This CDR3 has 16 residues. Losses at the gene ends were 0 bases for V and 3 bases for J; bases not matched to a gene: 5. CDR1 and CDR2 (germline): SGDLS, YYNGEE.

The chain combines TRBV5-1 with TRBJ2-7, with 7 bases lining up with TRBD2. The CDR3 loop spans 15 amino acids. Germline trimming cut 5 bases from V and 0 bases from J; bases unmatched to any gene: 8. CDR1 is SGHRS and CDR2 is YFSETQ in the germline V gene. In DNA form, the CDR3 reads TGCGCCAGCAGTAAGAGCGGGACCCTCTCCTACGAGCAGTACTTC. Residues: CASSKSGTLSYEQYF.

Comments on this clone: Relative to the germline gene, one junction end is altered; a read error may explain this. The J gene is TRBJ2-7, the V gene TRBV7-7, with D tentatively TRBD2 (5 bases). Germline CDR1 reads SSHAT; CDR2 reads FNYEAQ (reference sequence). The CDR3 covers 14 residues. CDR3 nucleotide sequence: TGTGCTAGCAGCTTAGGGAGCGGAATTTACGAGCAGTACTTC. Amino acid sequence: CASSLGSGIYEQYF.

The V and J genes are TRBV6-5 and TRBJ1-1; 8 bases are shared with TRBD1. The CDR3 spans 16 residues. CDR1 is MNHEY and CDR2 is SVGAGI in the germline V gene. The ends lost 0 bases at V and 4 bases at J; junction bases unmatched: 7. The CDR3 sequence is CASSYSTGGVSTEAFF. The CDR3 bases are TGTGCCAGCAGTTACTCCACAGGGGGAGTGAGCACTGAAGCTTTCTTT.

This clone has a handful of counts. The chain employs TRBV6-6 and TRBJ1-2; D might be TRBD1 (5 bases). The CDR3 loop spans 14 amino acids. The germline CDR1 and CDR2 sequences are MNHNY and SVGAGI (reference sequence). V was clipped by 4 bases and J by 4 bases, with 13 bases between them. The CDR3 sequence: CASSLSQGFYGYTF. The CDR3 coding sequence is TGTGCCAGCAGTTTGAGCCAGGGTTTCTATGGCTACACCTTC.

The chain carries TRBV19 and TRBJ1-2; tentatively, D is TRBD1 (6 bases). CDR1 and CDR2 from the germline V gene are LNHDA and SQIVND (reference sequence). The CDR3 has 13 amino acids. V lost 5 bases to trimming and J lost 2 bases, with 9 bases between them. CDR3 in amino acids: CASSRTENYGYTF. For the CDR3, the DNA is TGTGCCAGTAGTCGGACAGAAAACTATGGCTACACCTTC.

J is TRBJ1-5 and V is TRBV4-1; 8 bases are a match to TRBD1. The germline gives CDR1 MGHRA, CDR2 YSYEKL. The CDR3 covers 16 residues. The junction had 4 bases not matched to a gene; V was cut back by 3 bases and J by 0 bases. DNA for the CDR3: TGCGCCAGCAGCCAGGAGGACAGGGATAGCAATCAGCCCCAGCATTTT. Residues: CASSQEDRDSNQPQHF.

The chain couples TRBV28 to TRBJ2-2; D gene ambiguous. V gave up 7 bases and J gave up 0 bases, with 12 bases separating them. Germline V CDR1 and CDR2: MDHEN, SYDVKM. This CDR3 has 15 residues. This CDR3 is CASNVFSANTGELFF. The CDR3 DNA follows: TGTGCCAGCAATGTTTTCAGCGCGAACACCGGGGAGCTGTTTTTT.

V usage is TRBV28 and J usage is TRBJ2-2; D is undetermined. V lost 7 bases, J lost 0 bases, and 9 bases lay in between. The CDR3 has 14 amino acids. Germline loops: CDR1 MDHEN, CDR2 SYDVKM. CDR3 nucleotide sequence: TGTGCCAGCATGGCCAGTACGAACACCGGGGAGCTGTTTTTT. This sequence encodes CASMASTNTGELFF. The whole variable domain, remainder taken from reference TRBV28 and TRBJ2-2, is DVKVTQSSRYLVKRTGEKVFLECVQDMDHENMFWYRQDPGLGLRLIYFSYDVKMKEKGDIPEGYSVSREKKERFSLILESASTNQTSMYLCASMASTNTGELFFGEGSRLTVL.

V is TRBV28 and J is TRBJ2-7; 7 nucleotides line up with TRBD1. The CDR3 loop spans 16 amino acids. V trimming: 4 bases; J trimming: 0 bases; junction bases outside the gene matches: 9. Germline CDR1 MDHEN, CDR2 SYDVKM. The CDR3 loop is CASSSFLGTASYEQYF. The CDR3 DNA follows: TGTGCCAGCAGTTCATTTCTTGGGACAGCCTCCTACGAGCAGTACTTC.

The CDR3 spells CASSLAYRGEQYF. The CDR3 DNA is TGTGCCAGCAGCTTAGCCTACAGGGGCGAGCAGTACTTC. The chain combines TRBV11-3 with TRBJ2-7; 7 nucleotides align to TRBD1. V lost 1 base, J lost 6 bases, and 3 bases stayed unmatched. The CDR3 runs 13 residues. The germline V gene has CDR1 SGHNT and CDR2 YENEEA. Full variable domain (outside the CDR3, taken from reference TRBV11-3 and TRBJ2-7): EAGVVQSPRYKIIEKKQPVAFWCNPISGHNTLYWYLQNLGQGPELLIRYENEEAVDDSQLPKDRFSAERLKGVDSTLKIQPAELGDSAVYLCASSLAYRGEQYFGPGTRLTVT.

The gene calls are TRBV28 and TRBJ1-2; 10 bases line up with TRBD1. The CDR3 spans 15 residues. Germline V gene sequence: CDR1 MDHEN, CDR2 SYDVKM. The junction had 14 bases not matched to a gene; V was cut back by 8 bases and J by 8 bases. CDR3: CASVQYGDRGLGYTF. The CDR3 region has the DNA TGTGCCAGCGTACAGTATGGGGACAGGGGTTTAGGCTACACCTTC.

V and J are TRBV6-1 and TRBJ1-5, with D possibly matching TRBD1 (5 bases). The CDR3 extends over 14 amino acids. The V and J ends lost 1 base and 4 bases respectively, with 8 bases between them. CDR1 is MNHNS, CDR2 SASEGT, per germline. This CDR3 reads CASSEGQLNQPQHF. The CDR3 DNA reads TGTGCCAGCAGTGAAGGACAGCTTAATCAGCCCCAGCATTTT.

The V and J genes are TRBV4-1 and TRBJ1-1, with no clear D. Germline loops: CDR1 MGHRA, CDR2 YSYEKL. V dropped 6 bases and J dropped 11 bases, with 25 bases sitting between them. The CDR3 contains 15 residues. For the CDR3, the DNA is TGCGCCAGCAGACACGTCGGGAAGGGTAAAATTATCGCTTTCTTT. Encoded protein: CASRHVGKGKIIAFF.

V and J are TRBV10-1 and TRBJ2-3, with 8 bases fitting TRBD1. The CDR3 covers 17 residues. Germline CDR1 is WNHNN and CDR2 is SYGVQD (reference sequence). After removal of 3 bases from V and 2 bases from J, the junction contained 10 bases not matched to a gene. CDR3: CASSDSILDRDTDTQYF. CDR3 nucleotides: TGCGCCAGCAGTGATTCCATTTTGGACAGGGACACAGATACGCAGTATTTT.

This clone was seen only once. The chain recombines TRBV4-2 with TRBJ2-7, with 10 positions matching TRBD2. Losses at the gene ends were 4 bases for V and 3 bases for J; bases not matched to a gene: 3. CDR1 is LGHNA and CDR2 is YNFKEQ in the germline V gene. This CDR3 spans 14 amino acids. CDR3 nucleotide sequence: TGTGCCAGCAGCCCGGGACTAGCGAGCTACGAGCAGTACTTC. It yields the protein CASSPGLASYEQYF.

This clone was detected once. The V gene is TRBV27, the J gene TRBJ1-3; a possible D gene is TRBD1 (6 bases). This CDR3 is 15 amino acids long. CDR1 is MNHEY, CDR2 SMNVEV, per germline (reference sequence). V shed 5 bases and J shed 2 bases, with 13 bases lying between them. The CDR3 DNA sequence: TGTGCCAGCAGTGTCGTGACAGGTCCTGGAAACACCATATATTTT. Its protein product is CASSVVTGPGNTIYF.

The CDR3 nucleotides read TGTGCCAGCAGTCGGCAGGGGATCTATAATTCACCCCTCCACTTT. It is translated as CASSRQGIYNSPLHF. This rearrangement joins TRBV28 to TRBJ1-6; TRBD1 might be the D (6 bases). The V end lost 5 bases, the J end lost 3 bases, and 11 bases lay between the germline ends. The CDR3 loop spans 15 amino acids. Germline V gene lookup returns CDR1 MDHEN and CDR2 SYDVKM.

The chain recombines TRBV30 with TRBJ2-1, with D tentatively TRBD2 (6 bases). The CDR3 contains 13 residues. Germline CDR1 GTSNPN, CDR2 SVGIG (reference sequence). Deletions cut 3 bases from V and 5 bases from J, with 11 bases between. CDR3 amino acids: CAWSADYNNEQFF. Here the CDR3 DNA reads TGTGCCTGGAGCGCGGACTATAACAATGAGCAGTTCTTC.

This clone was counted between two and nine times. V usage is TRBV2 and J usage is TRBJ2-1, with D possibly TRBD1 on 5 matching bases. The germline gives CDR1 SNHLY, CDR2 FYNNEI. Trimming left V 5 bases short and J 4 bases short, with 15 bases between. The CDR3 has 15 residues. This chain's CDR3 is CASSLQGFSYNEQFF. Written as DNA, the CDR3 is TGTGCCAGCAGTCTGCAGGGATTTAGTTACAATGAGCAGTTCTTC. Full variable domain (outside the CDR3, taken from reference TRBV2 and TRBJ2-1): EPEVTQTPSHQVTQMGQEVILRCVPISNHLYFYWYRQILGQKVEFLVSFYNNEISEKSEIFDDQFSVERPDGSNFTLKIRSTKLEDSAMYFCASSLQGFSYNEQFFGPGTRLTVL.

V is TRBV11-2 and J is TRBJ2-1; a possible D gene is TRBD2 (5 bases). There are 15 residues in the CDR3. Germline-derived CDR1 and CDR2 are SGHAT and FQNNGV. Trimming left V 1 base short and J 0 bases short, with 7 bases between. The CDR3 region is CASSLGRGSYNEQFF. The CDR3 nucleotides are TGTGCCAGCAGCTTAGGTCGGGGCTCCTACAATGAGCAGTTCTTC.

This clone was detected a few times. The rearrangement joins TRBV6-5 to TRBJ2-1; maybe TRBD2 (5 bases). The V and J ends lost 7 bases and 4 bases respectively, with 14 bases between them. This CDR3 spans 14 amino acids. The germline V gene has CDR1 MNHEY and CDR2 SVGAGI. CDR3 residues: CASKAGQSYNEQFF. CDR3 DNA: TGTGCCAGCAAGGCGGGCCAGAGTTACAATGAGCAGTTCTTC.

The chain recombines TRBV10-1 with TRBJ2-3; D is possibly TRBD1 (6 bases). CDR1 and CDR2 (germline): WNHNN, SYGVQD (reference sequence). The V gene lost 3 bases and the J gene lost 4 bases, with 14 bases spanning the gap. This CDR3 contains 15 residues. DNA for the CDR3: TGCGCCAGCAGTGACGACAGGAAGTTCCCAGATACGCAGTATTTT. Its protein is CASSDDRKFPDTQYF.

The chain joins TRBV7-3 to TRBJ2-5; 11 bases line up with TRBD2. V was clipped by 5 bases and J by 5 bases; unmatched bases: 7. Per the germline V gene, CDR1 is SGHTA and CDR2 is FQGTGA. This CDR3 spans 15 amino acids. The CDR3 sequence: CASSPRSGRVETQYF. CDR3 sequence (DNA): TGTGCCAGCAGCCCCCGTAGCGGGAGGGTGGAGACCCAGTACTTC.

V is TRBV2 and J is TRBJ2-1; D unclear. This CDR3 is 13 amino acids long. Germline-derived CDR1 and CDR2 are SNHLY and FYNNEI. Trimming removed 6 bases at V and 9 bases at J, with 15 bases between. The CDR3 DNA follows: TGTGCCAGCAGCATTCTATATCGAGGTGAGCAGTTCTTC. This translates into CASSILYRGEQFF.

The chain links TRBV4-1 to TRBJ1-1; D may be TRBD1 (6 bases). This CDR3 has 12 amino acids. Germline CDR1 is MGHRA and CDR2 is YSYEKL. Deletions cut 8 bases from V and 7 bases from J, with 14 bases between. The CDR3 nucleotides read TGCGCCAGCGCTTACCGGGACATTGAAGCTTTCTTT. Translating it yields CASAYRDIEAFF.

The chain combines TRBV21-1 with TRBJ2-2; TRBD1 is taken as the D call from the table, unchecked against the DNA. TRBV21-1 is listed as a pseudogene. This CDR3 region has 16 residues. This CDR3 is CASSEGERCKPGELFF. The DNA of the CDR3 is TGTGCCAGCAGTGAGGGGGAAAGGTGTAAACCCGGGGAGCTGTTTTTT.

The chain joins TRBV19 to TRBJ2-1; 8 positions match TRBD2. Germline CDR1 and CDR2: LNHDA and SQIVND (reference sequence). V trimming: 4 bases; J trimming: 1 base; junction bases outside the gene matches: 9. The CDR3 covers 17 residues. Here the CDR3 reads CASSTIWVAGSYNEQFF. In DNA form, the CDR3 reads TGTGCCAGTAGTACGATTTGGGTAGCGGGATCCTACAATGAGCAGTTCTTC.